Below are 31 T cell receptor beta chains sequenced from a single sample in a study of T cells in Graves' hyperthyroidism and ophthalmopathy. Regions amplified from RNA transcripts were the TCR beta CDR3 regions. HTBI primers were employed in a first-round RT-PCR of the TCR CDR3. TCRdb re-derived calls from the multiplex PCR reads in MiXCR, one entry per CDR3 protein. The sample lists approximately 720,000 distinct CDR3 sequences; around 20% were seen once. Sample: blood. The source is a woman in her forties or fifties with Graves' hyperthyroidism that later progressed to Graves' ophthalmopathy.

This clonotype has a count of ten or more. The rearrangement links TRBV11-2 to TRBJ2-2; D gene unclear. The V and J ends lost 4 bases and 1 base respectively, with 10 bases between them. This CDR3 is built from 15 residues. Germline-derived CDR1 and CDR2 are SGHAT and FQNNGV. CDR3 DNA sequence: TGTGCCAGCAGCTCCCGGGCAGGGAACACCGGGGAGCTGTTTTTT. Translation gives CASSSRAGNTGELFF.

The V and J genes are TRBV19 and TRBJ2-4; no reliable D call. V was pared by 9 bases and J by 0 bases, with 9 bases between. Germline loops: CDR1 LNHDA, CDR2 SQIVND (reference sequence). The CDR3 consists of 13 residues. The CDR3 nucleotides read TGTGCCAGCTCCTCCTTAGCCAAAAACATTCAGTACTTC. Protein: CASSSLAKNIQYF.

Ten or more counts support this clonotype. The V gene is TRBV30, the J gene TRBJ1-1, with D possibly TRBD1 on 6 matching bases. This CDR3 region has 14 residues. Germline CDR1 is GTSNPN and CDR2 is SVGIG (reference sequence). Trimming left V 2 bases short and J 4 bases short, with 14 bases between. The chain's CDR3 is CAWSPILGATEAFF. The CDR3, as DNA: TGTGCCTGGAGTCCTATCTTGGGGGCCACTGAAGCTTTCTTT.

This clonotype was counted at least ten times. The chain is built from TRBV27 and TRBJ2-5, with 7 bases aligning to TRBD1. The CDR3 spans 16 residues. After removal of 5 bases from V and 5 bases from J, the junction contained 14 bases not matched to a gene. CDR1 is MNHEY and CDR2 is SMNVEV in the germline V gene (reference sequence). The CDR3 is CASSPTATTGMETQYF. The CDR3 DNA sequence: TGTGCCAGCAGTCCCACGGCAACGACAGGGATGGAGACCCAGTACTTC.

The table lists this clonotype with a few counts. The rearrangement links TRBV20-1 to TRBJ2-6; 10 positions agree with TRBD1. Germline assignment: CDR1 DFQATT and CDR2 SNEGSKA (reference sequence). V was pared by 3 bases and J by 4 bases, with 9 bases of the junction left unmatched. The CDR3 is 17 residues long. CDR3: CSARAPGQGTGANVLTF. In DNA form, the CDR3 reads TGCAGTGCTAGGGCCCCGGGACAGGGGACCGGGGCCAACGTCCTGACTTTC.

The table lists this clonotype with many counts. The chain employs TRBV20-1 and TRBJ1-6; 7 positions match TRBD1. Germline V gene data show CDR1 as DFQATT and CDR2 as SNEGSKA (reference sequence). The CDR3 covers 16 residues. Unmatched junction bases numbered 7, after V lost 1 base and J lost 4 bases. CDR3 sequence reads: CSARAPGQPYNSPLHF. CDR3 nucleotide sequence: TGCAGTGCTAGAGCCCCGGGACAGCCTTATAATTCACCCCTCCACTTT.

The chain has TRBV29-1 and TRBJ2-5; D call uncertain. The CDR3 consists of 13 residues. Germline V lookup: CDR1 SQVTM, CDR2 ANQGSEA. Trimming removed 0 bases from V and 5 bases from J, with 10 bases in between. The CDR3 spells CSVEDPRWETQYF. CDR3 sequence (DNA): TGCAGCGTTGAAGATCCCCGTTGGGAGACCCAGTACTTC.

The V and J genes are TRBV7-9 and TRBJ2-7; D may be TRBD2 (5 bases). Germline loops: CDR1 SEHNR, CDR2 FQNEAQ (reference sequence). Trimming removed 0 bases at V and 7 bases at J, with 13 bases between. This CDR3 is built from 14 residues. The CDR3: CASSLAGWTGEQYF. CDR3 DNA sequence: TGTGCCAGCAGCTTAGCGGGTTGGACGGGGGAGCAGTACTTC.

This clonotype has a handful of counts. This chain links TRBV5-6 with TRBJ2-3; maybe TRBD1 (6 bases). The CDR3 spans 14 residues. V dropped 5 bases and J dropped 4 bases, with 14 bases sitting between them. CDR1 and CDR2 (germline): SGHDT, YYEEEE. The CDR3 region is CASSFGQRADTQYF. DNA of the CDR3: TGTGCCAGCAGTTTCGGACAGCGCGCAGATACGCAGTATTTT.

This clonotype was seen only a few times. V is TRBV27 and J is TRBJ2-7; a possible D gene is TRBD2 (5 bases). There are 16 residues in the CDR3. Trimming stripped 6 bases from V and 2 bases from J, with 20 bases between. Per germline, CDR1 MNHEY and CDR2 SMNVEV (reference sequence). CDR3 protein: CASSSLFQVGTYEQYF. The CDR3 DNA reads TGTGCCAGCAGCTCCTTATTTCAGGTCGGGACCTACGAGCAGTACTTC.

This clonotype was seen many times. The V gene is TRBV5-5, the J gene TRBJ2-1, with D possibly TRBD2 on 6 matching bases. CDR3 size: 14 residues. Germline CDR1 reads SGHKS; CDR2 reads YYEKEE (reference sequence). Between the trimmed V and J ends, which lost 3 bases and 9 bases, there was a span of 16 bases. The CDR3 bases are TGTGCCAGCAGCTCGGGACCCGCGGGGCCTGAGCAGTTCTTC. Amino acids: CASSSGPAGPEQFF.

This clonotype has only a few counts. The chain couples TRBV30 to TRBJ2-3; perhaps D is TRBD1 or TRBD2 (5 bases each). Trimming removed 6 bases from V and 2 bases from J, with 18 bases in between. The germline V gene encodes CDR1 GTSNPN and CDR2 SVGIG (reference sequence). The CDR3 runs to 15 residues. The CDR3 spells CACLRGQGLTDTQYF. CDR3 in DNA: TGTGCCTGCCTAAGAGGGCAGGGCCTCACAGATACGCAGTATTTT. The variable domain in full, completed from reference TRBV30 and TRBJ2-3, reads SQTIHQWPATLVQPVGSPLSLECTVEGTSNPNLYWYRQAAGRGLQLLFYSVGIGQISSEVPQNLSASRPQDRQFILSSKKLLLSDSGFYLCACLRGQGLTDTQYFGPGTRLTVL.

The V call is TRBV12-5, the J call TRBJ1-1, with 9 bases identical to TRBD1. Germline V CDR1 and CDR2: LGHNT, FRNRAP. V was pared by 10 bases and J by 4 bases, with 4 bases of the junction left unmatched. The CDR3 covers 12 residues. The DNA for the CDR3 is TGTGCTATACAGGGGGCAGGCACTGAAGCTTTCTTT. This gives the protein CAIQGAGTEAFF.

CDR3 DNA: TGCGCCAGCAGCCAAGCAGGGGGCTATGGCTACACCTTC. It is translated as CASSQAGGYGYTF. This chain connects TRBV4-1 to TRBJ1-2; 7 bases fit TRBD1. The CDR3 contains 13 residues. The V gene end was trimmed by 1 base and the J gene end by 4 bases; junction bases not matched to a gene: 0. Germline CDR1 MGHRA, CDR2 YSYEKL.

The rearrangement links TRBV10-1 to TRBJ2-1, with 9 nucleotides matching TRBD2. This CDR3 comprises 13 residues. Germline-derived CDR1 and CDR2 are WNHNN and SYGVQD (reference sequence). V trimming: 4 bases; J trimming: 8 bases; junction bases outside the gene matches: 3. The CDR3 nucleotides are TGCGCCAGCAGTGTCGGGACTAGCTATGAGCAGTTCTTC. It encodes CASSVGTSYEQFF.

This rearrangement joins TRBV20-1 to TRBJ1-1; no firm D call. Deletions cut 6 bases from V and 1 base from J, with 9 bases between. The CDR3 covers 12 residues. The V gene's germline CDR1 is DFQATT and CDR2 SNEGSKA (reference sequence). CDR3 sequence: CSAPPRNTEAFF. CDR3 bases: TGCAGTGCCCCCCCAAGGAACACTGAAGCTTTCTTT.

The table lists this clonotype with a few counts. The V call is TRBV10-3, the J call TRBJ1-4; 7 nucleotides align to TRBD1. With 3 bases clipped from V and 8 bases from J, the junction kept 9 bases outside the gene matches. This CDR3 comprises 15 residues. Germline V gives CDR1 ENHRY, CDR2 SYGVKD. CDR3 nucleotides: TGTGCCATCAGTGACCCCGGAGGGGGCGAGGAAAAACTGTTTTTT. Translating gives CAISDPGGGEEKLFF.

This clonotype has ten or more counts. This chain's CDR3 is CASSQGLAAYNEQFF. In DNA form, the CDR3 reads TGTGCCAGCAGCCAAGGGTTAGCGGCCTACAATGAGCAGTTCTTC. The chain uses TRBV3-1 and TRBJ2-1, with D maybe TRBD2 (6 bases). CDR1 is LGHDT and CDR2 is YNNKEL in the germline V gene (reference sequence). There are 15 residues in the CDR3. Between the trimmed V and J ends, which lost 1 base and 2 bases, there was a span of 9 bases.

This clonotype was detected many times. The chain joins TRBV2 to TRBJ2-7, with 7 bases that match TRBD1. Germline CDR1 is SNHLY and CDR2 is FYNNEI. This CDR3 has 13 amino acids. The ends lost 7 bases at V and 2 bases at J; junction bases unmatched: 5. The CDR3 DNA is TGTGCCAGCACGACAGGGCCCACCTACGAGCAGTACTTC. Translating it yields CASTTGPTYEQYF.

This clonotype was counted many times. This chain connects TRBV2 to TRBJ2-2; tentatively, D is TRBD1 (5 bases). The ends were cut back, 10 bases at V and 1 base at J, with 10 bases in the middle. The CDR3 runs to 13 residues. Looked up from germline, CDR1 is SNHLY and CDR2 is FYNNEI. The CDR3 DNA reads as TGTGCCACGAAAGACAGGAACACCGGGGAGCTGTTTTTT. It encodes CATKDRNTGELFF.

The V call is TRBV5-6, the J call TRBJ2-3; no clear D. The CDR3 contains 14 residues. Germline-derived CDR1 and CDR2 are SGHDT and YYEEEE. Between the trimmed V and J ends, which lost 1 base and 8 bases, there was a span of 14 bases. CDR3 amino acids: CASSLRVQPPTQYF. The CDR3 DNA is TGTGCCAGCAGCTTGCGGGTTCAGCCTCCTACGCAGTATTTT.

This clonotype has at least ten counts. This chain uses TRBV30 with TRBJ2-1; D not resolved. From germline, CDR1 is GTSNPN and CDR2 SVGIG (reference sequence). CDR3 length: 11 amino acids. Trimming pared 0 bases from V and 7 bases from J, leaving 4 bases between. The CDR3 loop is CAWSVWNEQFF. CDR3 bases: TGTGCCTGGAGTGTCTGGAATGAGCAGTTCTTC.

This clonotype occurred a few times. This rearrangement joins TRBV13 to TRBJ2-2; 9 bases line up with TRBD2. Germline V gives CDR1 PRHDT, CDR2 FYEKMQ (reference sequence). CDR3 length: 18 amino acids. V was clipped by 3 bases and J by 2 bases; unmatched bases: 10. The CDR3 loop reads CASSLIAGARANTGELFF. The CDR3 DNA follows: TGTGCCAGCAGCTTGATAGCGGGGGCCCGCGCAAACACCGGGGAGCTGTTTTTT.

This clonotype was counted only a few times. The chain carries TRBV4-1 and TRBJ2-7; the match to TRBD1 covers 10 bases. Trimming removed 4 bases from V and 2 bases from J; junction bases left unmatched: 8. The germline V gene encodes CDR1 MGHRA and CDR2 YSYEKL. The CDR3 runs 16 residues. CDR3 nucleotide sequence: TGCGCCAGCAGCCCGGGCTGGGACAGGGGAGCCTACGAGCAGTACTTC. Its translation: CASSPGWDRGAYEQYF.

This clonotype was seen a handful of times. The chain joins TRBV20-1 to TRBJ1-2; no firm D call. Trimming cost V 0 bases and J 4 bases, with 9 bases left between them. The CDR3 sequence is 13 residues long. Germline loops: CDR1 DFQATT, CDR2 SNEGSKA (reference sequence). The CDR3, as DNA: TGCAGTGCTAGAGATCTGGCAGCCTATGGCTACACCTTC. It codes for CSARDLAAYGYTF.

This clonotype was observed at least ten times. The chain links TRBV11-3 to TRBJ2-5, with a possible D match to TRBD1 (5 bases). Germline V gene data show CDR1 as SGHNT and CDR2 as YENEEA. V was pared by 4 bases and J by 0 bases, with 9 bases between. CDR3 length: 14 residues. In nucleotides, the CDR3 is TGTGCCAGCAGCTACCAGGGCAACCAAGAGACCCAGTACTTC. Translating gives CASSYQGNQETQYF.

This CDR3 reads CAPRGNNSPLHF. The CDR3 nucleotides read TGTGCCCCCCGGGGGAATAATTCACCCCTCCACTTT. This chain links TRBV19 with TRBJ1-6; D may be TRBD1 (5 bases). This CDR3 comprises 12 residues. Germline values: CDR1 LNHDA, CDR2 SQIVND (reference sequence). Trimming stripped 11 bases from V and 5 bases from J, with 10 bases between.

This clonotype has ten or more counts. CDR3 nucleotide sequence: TGTGCCAGCAGTTTAGGGGCAGCTGGGACCGGGGAGCTGTTTTTT. This gives the protein CASSLGAAGTGELFF. The chain uses TRBV12-3 or TRBV12-4 and TRBJ2-2, with no clear D. The germline V and J ends were trimmed by 1 base and 5 bases, with 11 bases remaining between them. The CDR3 runs to 15 residues.

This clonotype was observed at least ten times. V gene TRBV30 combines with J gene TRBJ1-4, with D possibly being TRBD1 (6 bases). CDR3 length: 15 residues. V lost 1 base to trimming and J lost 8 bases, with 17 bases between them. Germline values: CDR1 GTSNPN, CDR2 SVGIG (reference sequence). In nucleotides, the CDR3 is TGTGCCTGGAGTGGAGCCTCGGGACATAGGGAAAAACTGTTTTTT. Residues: CAWSGASGHREKLFF.

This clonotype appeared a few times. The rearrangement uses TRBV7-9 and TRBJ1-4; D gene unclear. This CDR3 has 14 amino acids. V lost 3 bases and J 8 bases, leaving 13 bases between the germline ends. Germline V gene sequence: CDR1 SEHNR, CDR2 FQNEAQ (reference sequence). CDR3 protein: CASSLDRRLEKLFF. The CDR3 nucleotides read TGTGCCAGCAGCTTGGACCGTAGGTTAGAAAAACTGTTTTTT.

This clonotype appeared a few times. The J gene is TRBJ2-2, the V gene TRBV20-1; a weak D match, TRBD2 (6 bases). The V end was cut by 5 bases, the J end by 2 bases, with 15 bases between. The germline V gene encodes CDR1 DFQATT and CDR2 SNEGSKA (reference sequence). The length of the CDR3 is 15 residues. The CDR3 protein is CSAPSWRGNTGELFF. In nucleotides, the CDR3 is TGCAGTGCTCCGTCGTGGAGGGGAAACACCGGGGAGCTGTTTTTT.